Listed here are 15 T cell receptor beta chains from one sample, sequenced in a study of OX40 agonist ivuxolimab in advanced cancers. Profiled with immunoSEQ multiplex PCR; TCRdb holds only in-frame clones, not every one. There are almost 90,000 clones in the sample; approximately 91% occur only once, and over 0.65% lies in the top ten. The sample in question was CD4+ or CD8+ T cells sorted from blood, obtained in a trial of the OX40 agonist ivuxolimab. The receptors originated from an adult with an advanced solid tumor such as melanoma, head and neck, liver or kidney cancer.

This CDR3 is CASSFGVVGNEQFF. In nucleotides, the CDR3 is TGTGCCAGCAGCTTCGGGGTGGTGGGCAATGAGCAGTTCTTC. This chain links TRBV11-2 with TRBJ2-1, with TRBD2 as a possible D gene (5 bases). The CDR3 is made up of 14 amino acids. CDR1 is SGHAT, CDR2 FQNNGV, per germline. V lost 3 bases, J lost 6 bases, and 12 bases lay in between.

The chain links TRBV29-1 to TRBJ1-1; D not certain. The V end was cut by 4 bases, the J end by 3 bases, with 15 bases between. Per the germline V gene, CDR1 is SQVTM and CDR2 is ANQGSEA. The CDR3 has 14 residues. In DNA form, the CDR3 reads TGCAGCGTTGGCCAACCCACGGAGGACACTGAAGCTTTCTTT. Amino acids: CSVGQPTEDTEAFF.

The chain combines TRBV7-2 with TRBJ2-3; no reliable D call. The CDR3 contains 14 residues. Trimming stripped 0 bases from V and 8 bases from J, with 12 bases between. Per the germline V gene, CDR1 is SGHTA and CDR2 is FQGNSA. The CDR3 DNA follows: TGTGCCAGCAGCTTAGCGGAGCCATCAGTTACGCAGTATTTT. Translation gives CASSLAEPSVTQYF.

V and J are TRBV19 and TRBJ1-2; TRBD1 matches at 8 bases. The CDR3 loop spans 17 amino acids. The V segment lost 6 bases and the J segment 2 bases; nucleotides outside the gene matches: 14. CDR1 and CDR2 from the germline V gene are LNHDA and SQIVND (reference sequence). The CDR3 spells CASRLVRGQGANYGYTF. CDR3 in DNA: TGTGCCAGTAGGTTGGTGAGGGGCCAGGGGGCGAACTATGGCTACACCTTC.

The CDR3 sequence: CASSLNEGTEAFF. As DNA, the CDR3 is TGCGCCAGCAGCCTAAACGAGGGGACTGAAGCTTTCTTT. The V gene is TRBV5-1, the J gene TRBJ1-1, with D possibly being TRBD1 (5 bases). Trimming cost V 4 bases and J 5 bases, with 12 bases left between them. Looked up from germline, CDR1 is SGHRS and CDR2 is YFSETQ. The CDR3 runs to 13 residues.

The gene calls are TRBV6-5 and TRBJ2-1; D ambiguous. V lost 0 bases and J 8 bases, leaving 11 bases between the germline ends. This CDR3 has 14 amino acids. Germline CDR1 MNHEY, CDR2 SVGAGI. The CDR3 bases are TGTGCCAGCAGTTACTCGAACCCCACACATGAGCAGTTCTTC. This encodes CASSYSNPTHEQFF.

CDR3: CASSEQGGGSNQPQHF. The CDR3 coding sequence is TGTGCCAGTAGTGAACAGGGCGGGGGTAGCAATCAGCCCCAGCATTTT. The chain uses TRBV19 and TRBJ1-5; weak D call: TRBD1 (6 bases). V was shortened by 5 bases and J by 0 bases, with 14 bases between the two germline ends. Germline values: CDR1 LNHDA, CDR2 SQIVND (reference sequence). The CDR3 is 16 residues long.

The rearrangement joins TRBV5-4 to TRBJ1-3, with 8 bases fitting TRBD1. Germline trimming cut 4 bases from V and 8 bases from J; bases unmatched to any gene: 5. This CDR3 has 13 amino acids. Germline CDR1 and CDR2: SGHNT and YYREEE (reference sequence). The CDR3 DNA sequence: TGTGCCAGCAGCGGTGACAGGGGTGACACCATATATTTT. Translation gives CASSGDRGDTIYF.

This clone is medium-sized (0.01 to 0.1%) in the sample. The gene calls are TRBV7-3 and TRBJ1-1; TRBD1 aligns across 7 bases. V lost 5 bases and J lost 7; bases outside the gene matches: 16. This CDR3 comprises 16 residues. CDR1 is SGHTA and CDR2 is FQGTGA in the germline V gene. The CDR3 DNA sequence: TGTGCCAGCAGCCTAGGCATCGAGGGGGCACTTGGTGAAGCTTTCTTT. Its protein product is CASSLGIEGALGEAFF.

The rearrangement links TRBV9 to TRBJ2-3; weak D call: TRBD1 (5 bases). CDR3 length: 13 residues. V was pared by 0 bases and J by 6 bases, with 8 bases between. Germline V CDR1 and CDR2: SGDLS, YYNGEE. CDR3 bases: TGTGCCAGCAGCGTAGGCAGGGCTGATACGCAGTATTTT. Translation: CASSVGRADTQYF.

The V gene is TRBV5-4, the J gene TRBJ2-7; 8 nucleotides agree with TRBD1. The CDR3 runs to 14 residues. With 4 bases clipped from V and 2 bases from J, the junction kept 5 bases outside the gene matches. Per germline, CDR1 SGHNT and CDR2 YYREEE (reference sequence). CDR3 region: CASSPGTGPYEQYF. DNA of the CDR3: TGTGCCAGCAGCCCTGGGACAGGACCCTACGAGCAGTACTTC.

The genes are TRBV5-1 and TRBJ2-1, with 9 bases aligning to TRBD1. Per the germline V gene, CDR1 is SGHRS and CDR2 is YFSETQ. J lost 1 base, V lost 4 bases, and 9 bases had no gene match. This CDR3 is built from 17 residues. The CDR3 spells CASSMTGGGFSYNEQFF. In DNA, the CDR3 is TGCGCCAGCAGCATGACAGGGGGAGGATTTTCCTACAATGAGCAGTTCTTC.

V usage is TRBV28 and J usage is TRBJ2-7; D might be TRBD1 or TRBD2, each matching 6 bases. The CDR3 loop spans 13 amino acids. Germline lookup yields CDR1 MDHEN and CDR2 SYDVKM. V was shortened by 5 bases and J by 1 base, with 9 bases between the two germline ends. The CDR3 loop reads CASSGGHSYEQYF. The CDR3 DNA reads TGTGCCAGCAGTGGGGGGCATTCCTACGAGCAGTACTTC.

The V call is TRBV14, the J call TRBJ1-4, with D maybe TRBD1 (5 bases). The CDR3 has 16 residues. Germline V gene sequence: CDR1 SGHDN, CDR2 FVKESK. V was clipped by 1 base and J by 7 bases, with 16 bases between them. CDR3 nucleotides: TGTGCCAGCAGCCAAGGGCTCAGGAGCGGGGGTGAAAAACTGTTTTTT. Protein product: CASSQGLRSGGEKLFF.

This clone appeared a few times. J is TRBJ2-4 and V is TRBV2, with TRBD1 matching 8 bases. J lost 0 bases, V lost 6 bases, and 4 bases had no gene match. CDR3 length: 15 amino acids. Germline V lookup: CDR1 SNHLY, CDR2 FYNNEI. Here the CDR3 DNA reads TGTGCCAGCAGCGACAGGGGCCTAGCCAAAAACATTCAGTACTTC. Its translation: CASSDRGLAKNIQYF.